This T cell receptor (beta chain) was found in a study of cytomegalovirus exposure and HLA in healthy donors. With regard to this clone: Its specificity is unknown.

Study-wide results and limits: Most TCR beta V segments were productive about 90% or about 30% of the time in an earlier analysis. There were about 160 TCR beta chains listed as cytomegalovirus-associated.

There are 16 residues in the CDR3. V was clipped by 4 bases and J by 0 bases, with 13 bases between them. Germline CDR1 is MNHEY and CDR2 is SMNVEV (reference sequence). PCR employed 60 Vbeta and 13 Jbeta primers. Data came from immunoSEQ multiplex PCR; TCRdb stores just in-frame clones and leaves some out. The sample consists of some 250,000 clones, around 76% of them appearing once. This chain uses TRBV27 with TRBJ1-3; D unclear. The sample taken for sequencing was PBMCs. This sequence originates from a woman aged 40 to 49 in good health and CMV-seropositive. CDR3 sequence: CASSSIRGSSGNTIYF. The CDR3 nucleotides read TGTGCCAGCAGTTCCATCCGCGGTAGCTCTGGAAACACCATATATTTT.